The sequence of this T cell receptor beta chain was determined in a study of T cell responses to AZD1222 COVID-19 vaccine. Findings of the study overall: Of spike-specific TCRs, nearly half reportedly target regions left unmutated in variants. Sampled repertoires all dated from after the peak T cell response.

Libraries were prepared by immunoSEQ multiplex PCR; TCRdb keeps only in-frame clonotypes and omits some of them. Here the sample spans under 120,000 clones, about 93% being singletons. Worth noting for this clone: Its antigen is still unknown.

V was pared by 5 bases and J by 0 bases, with 2 bases between. Germline V gene lookup returns CDR1 SNHLY and CDR2 FYNNEI. The CDR3 covers 13 residues. The origin of this receptor is an adult in good health. Sequencing was performed on peripheral blood, taken on day 0 of AZD1222 vaccination. The chain employs TRBV2 and TRBJ1-6; no reliable D call. CDR3 amino acids: CASSRSYNSPLHF. In nucleotides, the CDR3 is TGTGCCAGCAGTCGCTCCTATAATTCACCCCTCCACTTT.